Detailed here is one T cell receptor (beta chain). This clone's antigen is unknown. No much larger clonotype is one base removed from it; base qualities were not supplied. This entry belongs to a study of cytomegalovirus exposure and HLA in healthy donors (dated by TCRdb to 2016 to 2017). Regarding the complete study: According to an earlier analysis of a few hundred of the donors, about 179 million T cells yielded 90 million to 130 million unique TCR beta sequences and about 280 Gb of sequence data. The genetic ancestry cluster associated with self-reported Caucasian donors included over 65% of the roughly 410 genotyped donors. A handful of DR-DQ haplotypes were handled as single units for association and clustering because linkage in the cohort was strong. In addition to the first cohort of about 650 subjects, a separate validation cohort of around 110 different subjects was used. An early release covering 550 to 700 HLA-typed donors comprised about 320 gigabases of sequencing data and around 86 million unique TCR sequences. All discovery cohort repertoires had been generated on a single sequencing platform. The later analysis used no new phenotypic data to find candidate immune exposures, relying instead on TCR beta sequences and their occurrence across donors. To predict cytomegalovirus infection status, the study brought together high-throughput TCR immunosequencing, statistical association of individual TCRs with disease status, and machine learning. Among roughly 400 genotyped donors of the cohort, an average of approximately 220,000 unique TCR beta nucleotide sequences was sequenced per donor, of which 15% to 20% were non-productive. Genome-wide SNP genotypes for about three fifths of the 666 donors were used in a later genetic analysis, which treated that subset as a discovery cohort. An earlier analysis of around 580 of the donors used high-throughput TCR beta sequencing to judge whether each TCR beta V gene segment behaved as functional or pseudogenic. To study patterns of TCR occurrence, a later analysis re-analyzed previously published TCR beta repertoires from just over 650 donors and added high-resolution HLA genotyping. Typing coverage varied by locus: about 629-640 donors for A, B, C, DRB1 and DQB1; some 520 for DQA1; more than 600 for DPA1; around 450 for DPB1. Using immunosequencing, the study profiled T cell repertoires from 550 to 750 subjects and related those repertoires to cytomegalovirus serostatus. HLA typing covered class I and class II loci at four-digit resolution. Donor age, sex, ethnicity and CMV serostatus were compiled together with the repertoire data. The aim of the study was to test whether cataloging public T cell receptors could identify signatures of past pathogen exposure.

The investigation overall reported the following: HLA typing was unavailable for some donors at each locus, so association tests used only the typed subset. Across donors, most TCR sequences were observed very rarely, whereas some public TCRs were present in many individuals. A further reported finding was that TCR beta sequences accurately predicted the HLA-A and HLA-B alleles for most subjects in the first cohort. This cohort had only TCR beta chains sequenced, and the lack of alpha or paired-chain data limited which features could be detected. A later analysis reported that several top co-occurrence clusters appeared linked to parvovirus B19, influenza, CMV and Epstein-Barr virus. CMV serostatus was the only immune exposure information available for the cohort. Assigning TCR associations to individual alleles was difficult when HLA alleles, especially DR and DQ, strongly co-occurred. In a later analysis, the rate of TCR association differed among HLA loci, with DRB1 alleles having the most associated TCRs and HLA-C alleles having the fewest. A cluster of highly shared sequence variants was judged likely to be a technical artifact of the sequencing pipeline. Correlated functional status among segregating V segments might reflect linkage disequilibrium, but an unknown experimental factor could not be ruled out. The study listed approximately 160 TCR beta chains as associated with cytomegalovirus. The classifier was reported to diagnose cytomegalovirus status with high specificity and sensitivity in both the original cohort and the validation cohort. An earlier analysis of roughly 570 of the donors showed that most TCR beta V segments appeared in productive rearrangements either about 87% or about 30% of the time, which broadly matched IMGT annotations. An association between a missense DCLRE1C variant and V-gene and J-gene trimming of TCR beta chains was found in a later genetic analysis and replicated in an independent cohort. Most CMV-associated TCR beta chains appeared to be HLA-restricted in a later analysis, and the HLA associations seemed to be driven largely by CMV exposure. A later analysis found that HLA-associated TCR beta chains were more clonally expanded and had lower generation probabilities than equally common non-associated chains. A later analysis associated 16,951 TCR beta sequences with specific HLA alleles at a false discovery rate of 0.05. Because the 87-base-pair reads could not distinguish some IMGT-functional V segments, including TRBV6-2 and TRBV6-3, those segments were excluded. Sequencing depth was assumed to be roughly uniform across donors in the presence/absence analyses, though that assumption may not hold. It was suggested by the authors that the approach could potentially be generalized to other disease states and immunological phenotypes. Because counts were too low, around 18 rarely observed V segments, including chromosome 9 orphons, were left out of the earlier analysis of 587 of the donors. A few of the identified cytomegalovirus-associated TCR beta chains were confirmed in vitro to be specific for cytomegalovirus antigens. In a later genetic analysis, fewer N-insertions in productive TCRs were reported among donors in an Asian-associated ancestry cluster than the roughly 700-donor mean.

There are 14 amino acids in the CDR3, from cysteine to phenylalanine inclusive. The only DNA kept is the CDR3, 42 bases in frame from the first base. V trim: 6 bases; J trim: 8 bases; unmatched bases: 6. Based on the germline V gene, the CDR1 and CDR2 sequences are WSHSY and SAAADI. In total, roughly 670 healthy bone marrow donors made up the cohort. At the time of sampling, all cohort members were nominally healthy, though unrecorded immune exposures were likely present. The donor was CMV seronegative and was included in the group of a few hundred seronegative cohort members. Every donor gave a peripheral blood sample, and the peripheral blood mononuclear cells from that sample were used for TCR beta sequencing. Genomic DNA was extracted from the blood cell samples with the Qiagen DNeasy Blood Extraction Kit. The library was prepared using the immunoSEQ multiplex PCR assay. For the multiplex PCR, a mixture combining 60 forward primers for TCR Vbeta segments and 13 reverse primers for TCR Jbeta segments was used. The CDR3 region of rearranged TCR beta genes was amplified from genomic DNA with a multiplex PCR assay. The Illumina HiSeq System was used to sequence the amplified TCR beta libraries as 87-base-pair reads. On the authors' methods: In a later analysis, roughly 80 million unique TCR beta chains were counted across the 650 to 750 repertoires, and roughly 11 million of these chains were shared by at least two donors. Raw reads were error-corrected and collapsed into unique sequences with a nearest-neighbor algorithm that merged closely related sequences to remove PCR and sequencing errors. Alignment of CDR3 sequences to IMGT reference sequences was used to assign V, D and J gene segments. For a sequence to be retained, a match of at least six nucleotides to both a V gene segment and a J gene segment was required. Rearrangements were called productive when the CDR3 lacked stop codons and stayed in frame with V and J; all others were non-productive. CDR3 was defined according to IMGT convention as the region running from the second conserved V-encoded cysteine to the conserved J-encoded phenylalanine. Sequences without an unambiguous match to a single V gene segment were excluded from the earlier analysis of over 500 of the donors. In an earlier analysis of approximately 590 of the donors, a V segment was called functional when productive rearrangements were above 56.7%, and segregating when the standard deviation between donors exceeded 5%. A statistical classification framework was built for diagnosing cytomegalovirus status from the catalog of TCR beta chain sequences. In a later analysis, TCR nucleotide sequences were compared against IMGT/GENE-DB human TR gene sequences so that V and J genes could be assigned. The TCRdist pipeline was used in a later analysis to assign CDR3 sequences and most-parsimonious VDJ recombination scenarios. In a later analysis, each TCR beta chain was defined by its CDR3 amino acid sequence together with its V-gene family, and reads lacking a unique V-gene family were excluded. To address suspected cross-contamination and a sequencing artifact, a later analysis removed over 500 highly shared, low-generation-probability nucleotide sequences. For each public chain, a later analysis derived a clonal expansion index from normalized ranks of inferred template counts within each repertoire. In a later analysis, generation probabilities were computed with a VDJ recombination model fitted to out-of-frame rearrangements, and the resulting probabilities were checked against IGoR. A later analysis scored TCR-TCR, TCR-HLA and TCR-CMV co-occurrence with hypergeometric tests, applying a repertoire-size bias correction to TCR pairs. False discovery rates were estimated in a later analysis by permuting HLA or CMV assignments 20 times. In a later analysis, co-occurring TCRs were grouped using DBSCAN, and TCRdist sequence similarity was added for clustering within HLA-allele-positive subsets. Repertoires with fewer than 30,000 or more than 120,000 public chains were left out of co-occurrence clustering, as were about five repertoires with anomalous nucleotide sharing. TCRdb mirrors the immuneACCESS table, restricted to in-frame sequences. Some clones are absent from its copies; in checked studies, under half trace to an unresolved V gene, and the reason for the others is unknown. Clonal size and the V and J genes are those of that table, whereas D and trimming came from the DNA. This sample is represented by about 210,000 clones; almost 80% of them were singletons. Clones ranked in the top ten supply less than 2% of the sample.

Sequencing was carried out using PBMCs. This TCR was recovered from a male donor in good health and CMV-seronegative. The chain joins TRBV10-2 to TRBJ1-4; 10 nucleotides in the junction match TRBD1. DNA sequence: TGCGCCAGCAGCGCCGGGACAGGGGTCGAAAAACTGTTTTTT. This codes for CASSAGTGVEKLFF.